These 3 T cell receptor beta chains came from one sample sequenced in a study of Graves' ophthalmopathy and Graves' hyperthyroidism. TCR beta CDR3 amplification used RNA transcripts. Second-round multiplex PCR came after a first-round RT-PCR that employed HTBI primers. TCRdb reanalysed the multiplex PCR reads using MiXCR and keeps one entry per CDR3 protein. Among about 740,000 distinct CDR3 sequences listed, 35% to 50% were seen once. The source material was peripheral blood. The receptors were gathered from an adult man with Graves' ophthalmopathy.

The rearrangement joins TRBV10-3 to TRBJ1-4; no clear D gene. From germline, CDR1 is ENHRY and CDR2 SYGVKD. This CDR3 is 13 amino acids long. Trimming pared 4 bases from V and 5 bases from J, leaving 8 bases between. As DNA, the CDR3 is TGTGCCATCAGTGCTCAGAGAAATGAAAAACTGTTTTTT. Protein sequence: CAISAQRNEKLFF.

This CDR3 is CSARVSPENTIYF. CDR3 sequence (DNA): TGCAGTGCTAGAGTAAGCCCCGAAAACACCATATATTTT. The chain uses TRBV20-1 and TRBJ1-3; D ambiguous. This CDR3 is built from 13 residues. Germline CDR1 reads DFQATT; CDR2 reads SNEGSKA (reference sequence). V was cut by 1 base and J by 6 bases, with 10 bases left in between.

The J gene is TRBJ1-2, the V gene TRBV10-3; 9 bases fit TRBD1. V dropped 4 bases and J dropped 2; count of bases not matched to a gene: 2. Germline V CDR1 and CDR2: ENHRY, SYGVKD. This CDR3 is 14 amino acids long. The CDR3 sequence is CAISGDRVNYGYTF. Written as DNA, the CDR3 is TGTGCCATCAGTGGGGACAGGGTCAACTATGGCTACACCTTC.